This T cell receptor (beta chain) is drawn from a study of prognosis after radiotherapy for stage I lung cancer. The overall study: There were no patients who received concurrent therapy with stereotactic body radiotherapy. General study results and limits: Reduced Shannon entropy following stereotactic body radiation therapy was recorded in patients who developed distant metastases.

The length of the CDR3 is 17 residues. Germline loops: CDR1 MNHNS, CDR2 SASEGT. Trimming at V came to 2 bases and at J to 6 bases, leaving 7 bases not matched to a gene. The authors amplified TCR beta CDR3 from genomic DNA using two-round multiplex PCR. Primers were specific to each TRBV and TRBJ gene in first-round PCR. TCRdb used MiXCR to reprocess the multiplex PCR reads, holding one entry per CDR3 protein. Of about 20,000 distinct CDR3 sequences listed, about 40% were seen once; the top ten hold around 50%. This clonotype was recorded at least ten times. Its antigen is as yet unknown. The sequencing used PBMCs, collected before or after stereotactic body radiation therapy (not recorded which). The V call is TRBV6-1, the J call TRBJ2-1; 13 positions match TRBD2. This clonotype was sampled from a donor over 45 with non-small cell lung cancer. The CDR3 DNA is TGTGCCAGCAGTGAACAACTAGCGGGAGGGCCCGGCAATGAGCAGTTCTTC. This gives the protein CASSEQLAGGPGNEQFF.